The present T cell receptor beta chain was sequenced within a study of blood T cell repertoires in COVID-19. Turning to the study itself: From the United States, Italy and Spain came samples of acute and convalescent COVID-19. PBMCs, B-cell-depleted T cells, or T cells were the source of the cDNA or gDNA that made up the material.

Methods used by the authors: Estimation of nucleated cell counts relied on the amplification of reference gene primers. This table comes from immunoSEQ multiplex PCR, and its TCRdb copy is limited to in-frame clones, with some not included. V and J calls and clone size are as listed in that table; D and trimming were resolved from the DNA. The repertoire includes 45,000 to 55,000 clones, 90% of them detected once, and around 3% sits in the top ten. With 7 bases removed from V and 4 bases from J, the gap between germline ends came to 16 bases. Looked up from germline, CDR1 is SQVTM and CDR2 is ANQGSEA. The CDR3 loop spans 13 amino acids.

V and J are TRBV29-1 and TRBJ1-1; TRBD1 is a possible D gene (6 bases). The receptor was isolated from a human donor in a cohort sampled during active COVID-19. Sequencing was carried out using peripheral blood. CDR3 bases: TGCAGCGATACCAGGGGATTTGGCACTGAAGCTTTCTTT. It specifies CSDTRGFGTEAFF.